This T cell receptor (beta chain) was sequenced for a study of blood T cell repertoires in COVID-19. Background on the study: From the United States, Italy and Spain came samples of acute and convalescent COVID-19. Sample material is recorded as cDNA or gDNA derived from T cells, B-cell-depleted T cells, or PBMCs.

Trimming removed 6 bases at V and 6 bases at J, with 29 bases between. This CDR3 has 19 amino acids. Authors' methods: Cell counts per sample came from amplifying reference gene primers. The protocol was immunoSEQ multiplex PCR, while the TCRdb copy is restricted to in-frame clones and leaves out a portion. The DNA was the basis for D and trimming; V, J and clone size are from that table. Found here are fewer than 350,000 clones, about 90% of them singletons; the top ten hold roughly 1.5%. The clonotype comes from a woman younger than 30 with acute COVID-19. The V gene is TRBV23-1, the J gene TRBJ2-2; weak D call: TRBD2 (7 bases). TRBV23-1 is an ORF, with its function uncertain. The sample taken for sequencing was PBMCs or T cells enriched from blood (not recorded which). CDR3 DNA sequence: TGCGCCAGCAGCCCCTTGGGAGGGGGTTATCCGTGGACGGCCGGGGAGCTGTTTTTT. This encodes CASSPLGGGYPWTAGELFF.